This TCR beta chain was sequenced in a study of blood T cell repertoires in COVID-19. Deletions cut 2 bases from V and 4 bases from J, with 33 bases between. CDR3 length: 22 amino acids. Measured with immunoSEQ multiplex PCR; TCRdb has only the in-frame clones, and not every one. Of 350,000 or so clones in the sample, roughly 90% were seen once. The TCR sequence derives from a woman in her sixties with COVID-19, enrolled during active disease. Sequenced: peripheral blood. The gene calls are TRBV6-7 and TRBJ1-5, with D hard to call. TRBV6-7 is recorded as an ORF, its role being uncertain. The CDR3 sequence: CASSYPSPTRRSHADRNQPQHF. The CDR3, as DNA: TGTGCCAGCAGTTACCCCTCCCCGACCCGGAGGAGTCACGCAGATCGAAATCAGCCCCAGCATTTT.